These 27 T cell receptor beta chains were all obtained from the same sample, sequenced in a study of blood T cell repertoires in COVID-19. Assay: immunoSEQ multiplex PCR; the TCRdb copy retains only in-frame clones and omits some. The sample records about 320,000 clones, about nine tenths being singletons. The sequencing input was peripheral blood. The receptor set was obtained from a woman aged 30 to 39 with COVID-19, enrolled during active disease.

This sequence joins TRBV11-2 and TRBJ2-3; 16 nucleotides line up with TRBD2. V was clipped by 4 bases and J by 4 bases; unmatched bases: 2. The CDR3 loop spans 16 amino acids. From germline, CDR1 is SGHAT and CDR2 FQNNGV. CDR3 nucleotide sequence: TGTGCCAGCAGCTGGGGACTAGCGGGGGGGCCAGATACGCAGTATTTT. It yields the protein CASSWGLAGGPDTQYF.

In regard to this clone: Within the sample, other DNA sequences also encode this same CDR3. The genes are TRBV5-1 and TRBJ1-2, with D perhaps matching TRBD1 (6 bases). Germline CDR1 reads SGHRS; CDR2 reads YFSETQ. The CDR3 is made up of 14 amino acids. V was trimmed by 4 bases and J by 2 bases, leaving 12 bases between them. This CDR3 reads CASSLATGNYGYTF. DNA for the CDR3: TGCGCCAGCAGCCTTGCCACAGGGAACTATGGCTACACCTTC. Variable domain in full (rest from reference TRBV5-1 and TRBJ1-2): KAGVTQTPRYLIKTRGQQVTLSCSPISGHRSVSWYQQTPGQGLQFLFEYFSETQRNKGNFPGRFSGRQFSNSRSEMNVSTLELGDSALYLCASSLATGNYGYTFGSGTRLTVV.

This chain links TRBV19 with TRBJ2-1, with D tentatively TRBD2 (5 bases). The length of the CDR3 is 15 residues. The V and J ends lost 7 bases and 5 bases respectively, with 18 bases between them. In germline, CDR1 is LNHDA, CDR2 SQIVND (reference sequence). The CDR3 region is CASTLVSGFDNEQFF. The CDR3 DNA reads TGTGCCAGTACTCTAGTGTCGGGATTTGACAATGAGCAGTTCTTC.

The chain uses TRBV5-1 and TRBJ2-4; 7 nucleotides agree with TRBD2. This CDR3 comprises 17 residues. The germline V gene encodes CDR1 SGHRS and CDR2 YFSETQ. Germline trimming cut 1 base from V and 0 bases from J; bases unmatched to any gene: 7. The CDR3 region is CASSLWGGKLAKNIQYF. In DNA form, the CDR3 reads TGCGCCAGCAGCTTGTGGGGGGGTAAGCTAGCCAAAAACATTCAGTACTTC.

The DNA for the CDR3 is TGCGCCAGCAGCCAAGGTAGCCCCGACAGGTTTTTTCATCTCGGGAACACCATATATTTT. It translates to CASSQGSPDRFFHLGNTIYF. The V call is TRBV4-1, the J call TRBJ1-3; weak D call: TRBD1 (6 bases). CDR1 and CDR2 from the germline V gene are MGHRA and YSYEKL. V was pared by 1 base and J by 7 bases, with 29 bases between. The CDR3 runs to 20 residues.

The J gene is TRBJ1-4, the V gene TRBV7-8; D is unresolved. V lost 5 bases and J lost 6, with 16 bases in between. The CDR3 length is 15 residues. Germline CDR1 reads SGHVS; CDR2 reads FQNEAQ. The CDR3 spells CASSISDFFDEKLFF. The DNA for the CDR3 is TGTGCCAGCAGCATATCAGACTTCTTTGATGAAAAACTGTTTTTT.

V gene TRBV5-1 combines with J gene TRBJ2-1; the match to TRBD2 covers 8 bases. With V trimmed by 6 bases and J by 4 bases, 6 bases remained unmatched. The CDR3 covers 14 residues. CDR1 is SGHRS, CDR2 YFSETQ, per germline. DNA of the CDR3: TGCGCCAGCACACGGGGGGGTTCGTACAATGAGCAGTTCTTC. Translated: CASTRGGSYNEQFF.

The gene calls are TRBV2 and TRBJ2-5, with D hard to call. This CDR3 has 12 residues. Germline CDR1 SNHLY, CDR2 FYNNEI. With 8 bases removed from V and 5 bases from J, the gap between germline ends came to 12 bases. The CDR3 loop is CASVGSGETQYF. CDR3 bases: TGTGCCAGCGTTGGGTCCGGGGAGACCCAGTACTTC.

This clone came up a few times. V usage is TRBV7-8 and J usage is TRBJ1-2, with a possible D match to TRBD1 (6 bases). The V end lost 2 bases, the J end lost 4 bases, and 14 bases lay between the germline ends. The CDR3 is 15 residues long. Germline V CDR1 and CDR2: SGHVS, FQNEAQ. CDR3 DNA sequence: TGTGCCAGCAGCTTATACGGATCAGGGGCCTATGGCTACACCTTC. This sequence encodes CASSLYGSGAYGYTF.

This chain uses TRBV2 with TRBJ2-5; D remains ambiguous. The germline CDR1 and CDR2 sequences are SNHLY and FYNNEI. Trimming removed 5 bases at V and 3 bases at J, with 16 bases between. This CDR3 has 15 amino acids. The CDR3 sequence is CASSNWAGAEETQYF. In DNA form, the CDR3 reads TGTGCCAGCAGTAACTGGGCTGGTGCTGAAGAGACCCAGTACTTC.

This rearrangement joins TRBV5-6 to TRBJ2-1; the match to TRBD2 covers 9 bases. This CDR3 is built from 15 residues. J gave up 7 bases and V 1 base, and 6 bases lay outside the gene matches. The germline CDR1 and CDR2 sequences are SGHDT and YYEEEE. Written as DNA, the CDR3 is TGTGCCAGCAGCTTGATTGCGGGGGGGCTTAATGAGCAGTTCTTC. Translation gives CASSLIAGGLNEQFF.

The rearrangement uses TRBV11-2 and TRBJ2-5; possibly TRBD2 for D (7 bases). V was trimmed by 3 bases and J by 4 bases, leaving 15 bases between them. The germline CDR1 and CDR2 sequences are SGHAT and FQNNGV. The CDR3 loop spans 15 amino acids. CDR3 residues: CASSLGGGDGETQYF. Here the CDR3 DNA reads TGTGCCAGCAGCTTGGGGGGGGGCGACGGAGAGACCCAGTACTTC.

CDR3: CASSYSGAGNYGYTF. CDR3 in DNA: TGTGCCAGCAGTTACTCTGGGGCCGGTAACTATGGCTACACCTTC. The chain carries TRBV6-5 and TRBJ1-2; tentatively, D is TRBD1 (5 bases). The length of the CDR3 is 15 residues. V shed 0 bases and J shed 1 base, with 9 bases lying between them. CDR1 and CDR2 from the germline V gene are MNHEY and SVGAGI.

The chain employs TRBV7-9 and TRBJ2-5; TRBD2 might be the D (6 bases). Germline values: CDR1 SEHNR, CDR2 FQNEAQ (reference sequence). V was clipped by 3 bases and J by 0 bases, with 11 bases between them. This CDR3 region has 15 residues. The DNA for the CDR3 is TGTGCCAGCAGCTTGGGTCTAGCGTACCAAGAGACCCAGTACTTC. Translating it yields CASSLGLAYQETQYF.

CDR3 in DNA: TGCGCCAGCAGTGACACGATGTCTAGCGGGTGGGAGGAGCAGTTCTTC. Its protein is CASSDTMSSGWEEQFF. The genes are TRBV10-1 and TRBJ2-1; TRBD2 matches at 8 bases. Germline-derived CDR1 and CDR2 are WNHNN and SYGVQD (reference sequence). The V gene end was trimmed by 3 bases and the J gene end by 10 bases; junction bases not matched to a gene: 14. The CDR3 spans 16 residues.

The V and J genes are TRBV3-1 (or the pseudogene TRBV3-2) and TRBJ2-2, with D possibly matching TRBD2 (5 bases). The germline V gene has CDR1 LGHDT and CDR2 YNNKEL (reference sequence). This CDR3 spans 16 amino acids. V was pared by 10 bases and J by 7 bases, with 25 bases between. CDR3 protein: CATLIPVPLGNGELFF. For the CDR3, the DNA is TGTGCCACCCTGATCCCGGTCCCACTAGGCAACGGGGAGCTGTTTTTT.

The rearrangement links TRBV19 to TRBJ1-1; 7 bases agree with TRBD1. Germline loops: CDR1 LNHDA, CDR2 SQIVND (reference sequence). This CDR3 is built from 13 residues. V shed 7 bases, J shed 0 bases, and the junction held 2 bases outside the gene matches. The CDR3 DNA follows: TGTGCCAGTACGGACAGGTTGAACACTGAAGCTTTCTTT. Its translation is CASTDRLNTEAFF.

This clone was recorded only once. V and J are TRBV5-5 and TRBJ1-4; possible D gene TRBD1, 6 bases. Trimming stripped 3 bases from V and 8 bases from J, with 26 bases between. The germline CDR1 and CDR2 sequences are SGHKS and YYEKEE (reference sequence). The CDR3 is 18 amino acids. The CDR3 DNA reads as TGTGCCAGCAGCTACCATACCTCGGGACACAACCTTGAGGAAAAACTGTTTTTT. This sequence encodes CASSYHTSGHNLEEKLFF.

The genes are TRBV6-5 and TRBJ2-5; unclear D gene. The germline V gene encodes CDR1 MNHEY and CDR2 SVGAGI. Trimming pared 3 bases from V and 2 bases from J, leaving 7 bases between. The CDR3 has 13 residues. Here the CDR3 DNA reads TGTGCCAGCAGTTATAGCCTACAAGAGACCCAGTACTTC. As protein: CASSYSLQETQYF.

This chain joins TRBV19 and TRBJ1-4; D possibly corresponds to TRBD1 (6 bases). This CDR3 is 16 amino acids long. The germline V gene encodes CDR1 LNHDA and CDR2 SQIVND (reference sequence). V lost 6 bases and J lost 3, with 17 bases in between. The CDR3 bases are TGTGCCAGTAGAGGAAGACTCGACAGGCCTAATGAAAAACTGTTTTTT. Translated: CASRGRLDRPNEKLFF.

The CDR3 nucleotides are TGTGCCAGCAGCCCAGGCTACACCGGGGAGCTGTTTTTT. Translated, it gives CASSPGYTGELFF. The chain couples TRBV6-5 to TRBJ2-2; D is unclear. V gave up 6 bases and J gave up 3 bases, with 8 bases separating them. The CDR3 runs 13 residues. Germline assignment: CDR1 MNHEY and CDR2 SVGAGI.

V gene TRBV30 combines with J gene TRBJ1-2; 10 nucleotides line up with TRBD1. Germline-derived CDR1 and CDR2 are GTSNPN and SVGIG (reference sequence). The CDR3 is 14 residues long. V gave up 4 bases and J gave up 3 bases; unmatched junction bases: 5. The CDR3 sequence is CAWTGDRGYYGYTF. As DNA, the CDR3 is TGTGCCTGGACTGGGGACAGGGGCTACTATGGCTACACCTTC. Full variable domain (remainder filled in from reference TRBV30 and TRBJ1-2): SQTIHQWPATLVQPVGSPLSLECTVEGTSNPNLYWYRQAAGRGLQLLFYSVGIGQISSEVPQNLSASRPQDRQFILSSKKLLLSDSGFYLCAWTGDRGYYGYTFGSGTRLTVV.

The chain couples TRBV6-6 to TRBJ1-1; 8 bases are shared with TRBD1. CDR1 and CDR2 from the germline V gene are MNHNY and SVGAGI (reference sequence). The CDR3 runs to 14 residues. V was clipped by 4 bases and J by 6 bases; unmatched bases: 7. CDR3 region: CASSFDRGGAEAFF. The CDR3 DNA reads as TGTGCCAGCAGTTTCGACAGGGGTGGCGCTGAAGCTTTCTTT.

The DNA for the CDR3 is TGTGCCAGCAGGGACGGGAAGGGAATGGGTGAAAAACTGTTTTTT. Translating gives CASRDGKGMGEKLFF. The V and J genes are TRBV7-9 and TRBJ1-4; D is unresolved. The CDR3 length is 15 residues. V shed 6 bases and J shed 7 bases, with 18 bases lying between them. The germline V gene encodes CDR1 SEHNR and CDR2 FQNEAQ (reference sequence).

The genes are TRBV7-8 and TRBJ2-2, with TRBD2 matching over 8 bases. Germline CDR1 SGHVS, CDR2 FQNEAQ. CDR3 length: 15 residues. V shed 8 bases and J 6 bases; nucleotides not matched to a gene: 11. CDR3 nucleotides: TGTGCCAGCCTGATACCCCGGGGGGGCCCCGGGGAGCTGTTTTTT. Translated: CASLIPRGGPGELFF.

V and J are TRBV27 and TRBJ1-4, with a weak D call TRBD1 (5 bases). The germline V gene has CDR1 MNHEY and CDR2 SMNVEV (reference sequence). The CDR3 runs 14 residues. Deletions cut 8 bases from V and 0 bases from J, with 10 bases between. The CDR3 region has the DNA TGTGCCAGCGGAGACAGAGCAACTAATGAAAAACTGTTTTTT. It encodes CASGDRATNEKLFF.

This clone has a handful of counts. Written as DNA, the CDR3 is TGTGCCAGTGAGCGGGGCTCTGGAAACACCATATATTTT. Translated: CASERGSGNTIYF. The J gene is TRBJ1-3, the V gene TRBV19; D unclear. The CDR3 extends over 13 amino acids. V dropped 8 bases and J dropped 0 bases, with 8 bases sitting between them. Per germline, CDR1 LNHDA and CDR2 SQIVND (reference sequence). The entire variable domain, with the rest obtained from reference TRBV19 and TRBJ1-3, is as follows: DGGITQSPKYLFRKEGQNVTLSCEQNLNHDAMYWYRQDPGQGLRLIYYSQIVNDFQKGDIAEGYSVSREKKESFPLTVTSAQKNPTAFYLCASERGSGNTIYFGEGSWLTVV.